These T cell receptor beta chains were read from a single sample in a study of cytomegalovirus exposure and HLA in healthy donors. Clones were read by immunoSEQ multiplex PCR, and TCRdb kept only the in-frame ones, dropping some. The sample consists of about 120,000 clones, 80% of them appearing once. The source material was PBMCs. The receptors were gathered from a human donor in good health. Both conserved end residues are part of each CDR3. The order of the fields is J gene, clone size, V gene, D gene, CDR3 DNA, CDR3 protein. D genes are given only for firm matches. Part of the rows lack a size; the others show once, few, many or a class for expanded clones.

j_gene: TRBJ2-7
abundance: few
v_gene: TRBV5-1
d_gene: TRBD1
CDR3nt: TGCGCCAGCAGCTTGGGACGGACAGGGGGCACCTACGAGCAGTACTTC
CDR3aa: CASSLGRTGGTYEQYF

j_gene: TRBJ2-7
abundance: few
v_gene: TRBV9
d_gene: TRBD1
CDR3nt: TGTGCCAGCAGCTTGAACTCGGGACAGGGGTCCGAGCAGTACTTC
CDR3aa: CASSLNSGQGSEQYF

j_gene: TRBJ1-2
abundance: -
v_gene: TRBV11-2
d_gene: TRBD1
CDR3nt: TGTGCCAGCAGCTTAGGGACAGGGAACTATGGCTACACCTTC
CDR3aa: CASSLGTGNYGYTF

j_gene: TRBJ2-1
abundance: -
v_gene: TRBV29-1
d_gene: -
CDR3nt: TGCAGCGTTGAATTCGGAGACAATGAGCAGTTCTTC
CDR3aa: CSVEFGDNEQFF

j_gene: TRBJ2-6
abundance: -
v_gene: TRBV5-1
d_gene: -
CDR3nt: TGCGCCAGCAGCTTGGGCGGGTGGGGGCTCTCTGGGGCCAACGTCCTGACTTTC
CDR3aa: CASSLGGWGLSGANVLTF

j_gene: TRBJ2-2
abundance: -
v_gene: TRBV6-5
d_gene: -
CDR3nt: TGTGCCAGCCGCAGGGCTAGTGTGACCGGGGAGCTGTTTTTT
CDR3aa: CASRRASVTGELFF

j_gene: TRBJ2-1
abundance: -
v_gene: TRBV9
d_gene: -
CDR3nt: TGTGCCAGCAGCGTAACCAGCTACAATGAGCAGTTCTTC
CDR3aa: CASSVTSYNEQFF

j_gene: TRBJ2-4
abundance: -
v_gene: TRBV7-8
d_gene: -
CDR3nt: TGTGCCAGCAGCTTAACTTTTGGCGGAAACATTCAGTACTTC
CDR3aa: CASSLTFGGNIQYF

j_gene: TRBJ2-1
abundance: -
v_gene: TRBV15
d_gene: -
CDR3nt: TGTGCCACCAGCAGCGTCGGGGGTTCCAATGAGCAGTTCTTC
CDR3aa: CATSSVGGSNEQFF

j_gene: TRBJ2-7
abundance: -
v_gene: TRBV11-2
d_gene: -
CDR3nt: TGTGCCAGCAGCAAGCAGGGAGGAAGATACGAGCAGTACTTC
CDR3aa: CASSKQGGRYEQYF

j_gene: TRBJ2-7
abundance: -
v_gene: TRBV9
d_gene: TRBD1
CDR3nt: TGTGCCAGCAGCGTAGGGGACAGGGGTACGGGGGAGCAGTACTTC
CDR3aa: CASSVGDRGTGEQYF

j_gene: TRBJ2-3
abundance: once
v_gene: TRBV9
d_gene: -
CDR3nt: TGTGCCAGCAGCCCCCGACTACCGGGAAGCACAGATACGCAGTATTTT
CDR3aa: CASSPRLPGSTDTQYF

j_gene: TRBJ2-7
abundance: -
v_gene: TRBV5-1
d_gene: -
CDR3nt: TGCGCCAGCAGCTTCGGAGGGGTTTCCTACGAGCAGTACTTC
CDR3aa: CASSFGGVSYEQYF

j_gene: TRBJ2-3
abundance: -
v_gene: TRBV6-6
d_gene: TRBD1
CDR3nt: TGTGCCACCCGTCGACAGGGAGGCACAGATACGCAGTATTTT
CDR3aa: CATRRQGGTDTQYF

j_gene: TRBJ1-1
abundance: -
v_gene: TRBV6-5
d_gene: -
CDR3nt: TGTGCCAGCAGTTATGGAGTTGAAGCTTTCTTT
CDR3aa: CASSYGVEAFF